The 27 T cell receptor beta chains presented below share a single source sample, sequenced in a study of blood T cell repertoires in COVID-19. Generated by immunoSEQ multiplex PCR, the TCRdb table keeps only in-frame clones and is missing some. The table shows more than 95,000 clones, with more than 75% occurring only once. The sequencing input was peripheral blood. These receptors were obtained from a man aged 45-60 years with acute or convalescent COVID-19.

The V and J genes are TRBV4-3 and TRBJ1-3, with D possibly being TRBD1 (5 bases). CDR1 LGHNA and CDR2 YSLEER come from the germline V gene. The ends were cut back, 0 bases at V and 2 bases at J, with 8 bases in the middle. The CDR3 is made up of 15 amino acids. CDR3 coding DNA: TGCGCCAGCAGCCAAGAAGGGGTTGCTGGAAACACCATATATTTT. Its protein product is CASSQEGVAGNTIYF.

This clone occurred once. The CDR3 nucleotides read TGTGCCAGTAGTGAAGACAGGGGATCGAACACTGAAGCTTTCTTT. Translation: CASSEDRGSNTEAFF. This chain links TRBV19 with TRBJ1-1; 8 nucleotides line up with TRBD1. This CDR3 contains 15 residues. Germline trimming cut 5 bases from V and 1 base from J; bases unmatched to any gene: 6. Germline CDR1 is LNHDA and CDR2 is SQIVND (reference sequence). Looking up the rest from reference TRBV19 and TRBJ1-1 gives the full variable domain: DGGITQSPKYLFRKEGQNVTLSCEQNLNHDAMYWYRQDPGQGLRLIYYSQIVNDFQKGDIAEGYSVSREKKESFPLTVTSAQKNPTAFYLCASSEDRGSNTEAFFGQGTRLTVV.

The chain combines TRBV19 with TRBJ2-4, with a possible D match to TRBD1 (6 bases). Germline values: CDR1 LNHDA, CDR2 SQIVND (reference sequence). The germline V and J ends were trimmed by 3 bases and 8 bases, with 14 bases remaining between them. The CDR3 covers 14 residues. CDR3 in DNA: TGTGCCAGTAGTATTCAGGGGATTTCGGACATTCAGTACTTC. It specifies CASSIQGISDIQYF.

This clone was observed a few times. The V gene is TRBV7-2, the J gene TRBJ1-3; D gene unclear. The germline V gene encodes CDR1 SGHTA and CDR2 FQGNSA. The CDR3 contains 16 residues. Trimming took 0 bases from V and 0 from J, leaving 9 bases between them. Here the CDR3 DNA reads TGTGCCAGCAGCTTAGCAATTACGGGCTCTGGAAACACCATATATTTT. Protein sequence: CASSLAITGSGNTIYF.

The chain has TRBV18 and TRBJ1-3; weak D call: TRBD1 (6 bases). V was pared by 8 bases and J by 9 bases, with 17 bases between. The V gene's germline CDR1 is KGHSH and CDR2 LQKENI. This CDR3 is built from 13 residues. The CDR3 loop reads CASTLKPDSTIYF. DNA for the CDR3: TGTGCCAGCACCCTTAAACCGGACAGCACCATATATTTT.

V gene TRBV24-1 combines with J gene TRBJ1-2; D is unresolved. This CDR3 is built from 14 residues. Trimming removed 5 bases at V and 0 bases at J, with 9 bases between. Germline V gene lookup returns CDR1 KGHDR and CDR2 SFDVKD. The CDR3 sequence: CATSASGSNYGYTF. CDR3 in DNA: TGTGCCACCAGTGCGTCCGGGTCTAACTATGGCTACACCTTC.

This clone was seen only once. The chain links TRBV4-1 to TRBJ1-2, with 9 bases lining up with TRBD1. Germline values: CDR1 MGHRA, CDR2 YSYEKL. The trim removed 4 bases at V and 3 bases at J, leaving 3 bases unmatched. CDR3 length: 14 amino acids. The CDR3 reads CASSPTGGHYGYTF. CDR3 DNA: TGCGCCAGCAGCCCGACAGGGGGACACTATGGCTACACCTTC.

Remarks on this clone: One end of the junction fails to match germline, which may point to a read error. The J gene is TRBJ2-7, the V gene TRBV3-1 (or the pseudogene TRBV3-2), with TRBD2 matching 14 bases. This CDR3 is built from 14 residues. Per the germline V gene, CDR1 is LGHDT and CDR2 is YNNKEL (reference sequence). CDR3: CASSQKGLAGEYLF. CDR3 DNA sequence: TGTGCCAGCAGCCAAAAGGGACTAGCGGGAGAGTATCTCTTC.

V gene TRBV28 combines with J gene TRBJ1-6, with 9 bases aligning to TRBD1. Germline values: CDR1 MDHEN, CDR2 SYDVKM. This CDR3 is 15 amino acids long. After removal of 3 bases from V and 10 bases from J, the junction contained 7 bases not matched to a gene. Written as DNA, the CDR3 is TGTGCCAGCAGTTTCCCGACAGGGGGGGTGTCACCCCTCCACTTT. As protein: CASSFPTGGVSPLHF.

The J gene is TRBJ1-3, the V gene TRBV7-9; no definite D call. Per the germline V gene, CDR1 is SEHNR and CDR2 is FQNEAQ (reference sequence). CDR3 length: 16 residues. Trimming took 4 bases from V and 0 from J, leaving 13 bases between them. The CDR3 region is CASSSNARASGNTIYF. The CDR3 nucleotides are TGTGCCAGCAGCTCCAATGCGAGGGCCTCTGGAAACACCATATATTTT. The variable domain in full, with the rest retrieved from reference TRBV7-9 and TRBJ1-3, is DTGVSQNPRHKITKRGQNVTFRCDPISEHNRLYWYRQTLGQGPEFLTYFQNEAQLEKSRLLSDRFSAERPKGSFSTLEIQRTEQGDSAMYLCASSSNARASGNTIYFGEGSWLTVV.

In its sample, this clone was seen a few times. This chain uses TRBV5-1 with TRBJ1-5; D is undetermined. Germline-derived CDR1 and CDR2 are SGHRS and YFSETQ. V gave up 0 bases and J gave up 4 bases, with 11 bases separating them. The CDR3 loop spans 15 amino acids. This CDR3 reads CASSLDNFPNQPQHF. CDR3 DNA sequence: TGCGCCAGCAGCTTGGACAATTTCCCTAATCAGCCCCAGCATTTT.

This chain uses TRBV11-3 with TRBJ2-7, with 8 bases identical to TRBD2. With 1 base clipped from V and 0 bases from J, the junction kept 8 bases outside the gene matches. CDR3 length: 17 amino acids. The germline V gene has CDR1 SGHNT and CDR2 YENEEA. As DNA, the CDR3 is TGTGCCAGCAGCTTAGGCACCGGGACTAGTTTCTCCTACGAGCAGTACTTC. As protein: CASSLGTGTSFSYEQYF.

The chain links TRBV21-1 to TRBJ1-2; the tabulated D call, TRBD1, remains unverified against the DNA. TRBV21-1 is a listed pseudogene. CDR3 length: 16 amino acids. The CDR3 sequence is CASSKWVDRLLYGYTF. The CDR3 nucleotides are TGTGCCAGCAGCAAATGGGTAGACAGGCTACTCTATGGCTACACCTTC.

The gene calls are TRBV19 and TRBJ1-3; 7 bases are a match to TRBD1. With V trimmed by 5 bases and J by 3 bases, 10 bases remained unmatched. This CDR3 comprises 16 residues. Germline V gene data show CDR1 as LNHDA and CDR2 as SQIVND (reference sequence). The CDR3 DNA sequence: TGTGCCAGTAGTGTTCAACAGGGGATCCTTGGAAACACCATATATTTT. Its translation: CASSVQQGILGNTIYF.

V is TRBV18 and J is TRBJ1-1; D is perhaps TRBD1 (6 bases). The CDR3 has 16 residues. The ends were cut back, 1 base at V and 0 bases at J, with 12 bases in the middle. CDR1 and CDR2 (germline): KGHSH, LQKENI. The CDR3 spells CASSPRGQGMNTEAFF. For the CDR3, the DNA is TGTGCCAGCTCACCACGGGGACAAGGGATGAACACTGAAGCTTTCTTT.

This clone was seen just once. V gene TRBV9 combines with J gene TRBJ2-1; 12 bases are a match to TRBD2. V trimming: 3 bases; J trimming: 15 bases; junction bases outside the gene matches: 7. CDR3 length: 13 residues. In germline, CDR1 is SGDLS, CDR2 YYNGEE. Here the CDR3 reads CASSAGLAGNRFF. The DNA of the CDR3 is TGTGCCAGCAGCGCAGGACTAGCGGGAAATCGGTTCTTC.

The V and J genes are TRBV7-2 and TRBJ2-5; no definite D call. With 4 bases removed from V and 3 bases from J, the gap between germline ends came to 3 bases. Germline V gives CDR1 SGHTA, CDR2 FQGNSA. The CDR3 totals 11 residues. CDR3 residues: CASSSKETQYF. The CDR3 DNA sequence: TGTGCCAGCAGCTCTAAAGAGACCCAGTACTTC.

The CDR3 nucleotides are TGTGCCAGCAGTCCGGGTAGCCGGCATTACAATGAGCAGTTCTTC. Protein sequence: CASSPGSRHYNEQFF. The chain carries TRBV27 and TRBJ2-1; D gene ambiguous. V shed 5 bases and J shed 4 bases, with 15 bases lying between them. The germline V gene has CDR1 MNHEY and CDR2 SMNVEV (reference sequence). The CDR3 runs to 15 residues.

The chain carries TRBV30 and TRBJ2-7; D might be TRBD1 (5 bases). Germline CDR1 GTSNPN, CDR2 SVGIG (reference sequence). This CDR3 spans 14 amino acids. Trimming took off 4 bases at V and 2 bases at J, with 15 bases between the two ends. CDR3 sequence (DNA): TGTGCCTGGACTCGCCCAACAGGAACCTACGAGCAGTACTTC. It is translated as CAWTRPTGTYEQYF.

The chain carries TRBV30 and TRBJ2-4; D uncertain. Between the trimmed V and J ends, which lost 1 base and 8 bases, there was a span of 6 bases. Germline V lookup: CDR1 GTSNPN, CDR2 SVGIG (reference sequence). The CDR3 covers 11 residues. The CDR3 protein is CAWSARDIQYF. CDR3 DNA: TGTGCCTGGAGTGCCCGGGACATTCAGTACTTC.

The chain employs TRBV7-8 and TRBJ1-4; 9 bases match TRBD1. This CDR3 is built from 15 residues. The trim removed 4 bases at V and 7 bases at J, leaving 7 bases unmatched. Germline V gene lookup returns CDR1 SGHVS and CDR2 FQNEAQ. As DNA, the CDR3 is TGTGCCAGCAGCTCCTACAGGGGGCCGGTTGAAAAACTGTTTTTT. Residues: CASSSYRGPVEKLFF.

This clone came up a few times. CDR3 amino acids: CASSTEPGTGGNTIYF. In nucleotides, the CDR3 is TGCGCCAGCAGCACAGAACCCGGGACAGGAGGAAACACCATATATTTT. V is TRBV5-1 and J is TRBJ1-3, with 8 bases fitting TRBD1. V gave up 4 bases and J gave up 4 bases; unmatched junction bases: 10. The CDR3 runs 16 residues. Germline-derived CDR1 and CDR2 are SGHRS and YFSETQ.

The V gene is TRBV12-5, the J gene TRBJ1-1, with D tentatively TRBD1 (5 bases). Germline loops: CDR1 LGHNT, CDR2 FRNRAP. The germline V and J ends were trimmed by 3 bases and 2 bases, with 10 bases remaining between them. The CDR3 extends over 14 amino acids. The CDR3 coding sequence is TGTGCTAGTGGTTTAGGGGCGGACAACACTGAAGCTTTCTTT. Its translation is CASGLGADNTEAFF.

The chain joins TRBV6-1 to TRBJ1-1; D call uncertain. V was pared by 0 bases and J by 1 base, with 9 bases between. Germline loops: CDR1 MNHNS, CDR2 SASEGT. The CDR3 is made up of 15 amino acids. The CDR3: CASSEASGGNTEAFF. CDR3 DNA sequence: TGTGCCAGCAGTGAAGCCTCGGGAGGGAACACTGAAGCTTTCTTT.

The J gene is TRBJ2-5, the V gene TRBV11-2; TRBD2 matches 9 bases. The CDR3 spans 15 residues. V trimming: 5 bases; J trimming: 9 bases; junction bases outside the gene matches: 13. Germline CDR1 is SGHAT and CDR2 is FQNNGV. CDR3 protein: CASSVGTSGSSAQYF. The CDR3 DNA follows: TGTGCCAGCAGCGTAGGCACTAGCGGGTCGTCGGCCCAGTACTTC. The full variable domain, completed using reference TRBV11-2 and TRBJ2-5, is EAGVAQSPRYKIIEKRQSVAFWCNPISGHATLYWYQQILGQGPKLLIQFQNNGVVDDSQLPKDRFSAERLKGVDSTLKIQPAKLEDSAVYLCASSVGTSGSSAQYFGPGTRLLVL.

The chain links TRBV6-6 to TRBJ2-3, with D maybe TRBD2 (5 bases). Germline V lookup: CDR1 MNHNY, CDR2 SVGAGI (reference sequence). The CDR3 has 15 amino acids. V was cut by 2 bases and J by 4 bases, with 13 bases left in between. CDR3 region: CASSYPELVSDTQYF. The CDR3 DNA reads TGTGCCAGCAGTTACCCTGAACTAGTTTCAGATACGCAGTATTTT.

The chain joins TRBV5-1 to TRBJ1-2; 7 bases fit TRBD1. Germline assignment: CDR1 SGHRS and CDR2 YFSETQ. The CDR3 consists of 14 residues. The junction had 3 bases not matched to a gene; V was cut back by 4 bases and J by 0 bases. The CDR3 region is CASSVGQANYGYTF. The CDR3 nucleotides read TGCGCCAGCAGCGTTGGACAGGCTAACTATGGCTACACCTTC.